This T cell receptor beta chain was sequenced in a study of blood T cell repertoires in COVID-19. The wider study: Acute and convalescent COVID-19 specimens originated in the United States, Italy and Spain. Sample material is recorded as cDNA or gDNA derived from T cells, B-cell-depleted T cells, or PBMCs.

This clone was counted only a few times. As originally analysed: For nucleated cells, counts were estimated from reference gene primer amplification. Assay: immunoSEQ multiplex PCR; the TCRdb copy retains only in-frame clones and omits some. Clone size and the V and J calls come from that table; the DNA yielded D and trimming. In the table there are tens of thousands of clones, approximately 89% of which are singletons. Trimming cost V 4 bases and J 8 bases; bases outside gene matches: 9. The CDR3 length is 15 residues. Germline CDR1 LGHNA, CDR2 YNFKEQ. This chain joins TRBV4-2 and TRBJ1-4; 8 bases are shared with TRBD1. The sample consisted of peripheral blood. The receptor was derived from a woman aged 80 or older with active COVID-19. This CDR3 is CASSPSGGTEEKLFF. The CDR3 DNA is TGTGCCAGCAGCCCATCAGGGGGCACTGAAGAAAAACTGTTTTTT.